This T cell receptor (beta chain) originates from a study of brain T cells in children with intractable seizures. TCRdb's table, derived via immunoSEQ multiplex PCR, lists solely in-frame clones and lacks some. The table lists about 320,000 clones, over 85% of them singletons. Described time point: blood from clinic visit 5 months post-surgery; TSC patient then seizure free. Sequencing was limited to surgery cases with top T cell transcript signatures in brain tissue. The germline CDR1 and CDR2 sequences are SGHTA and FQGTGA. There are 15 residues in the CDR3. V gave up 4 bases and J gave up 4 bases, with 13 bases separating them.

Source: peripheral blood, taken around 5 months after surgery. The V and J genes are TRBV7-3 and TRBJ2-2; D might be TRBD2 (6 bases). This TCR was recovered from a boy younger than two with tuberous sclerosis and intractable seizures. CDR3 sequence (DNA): TGTGCCAGCAGCTCGGCGGGAAGGACCACCGGGGAGCTGTTTTTT. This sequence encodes CASSSAGRTTGELFF. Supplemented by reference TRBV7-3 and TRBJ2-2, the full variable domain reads GAGVSQTPSNKVTEKGKYVELRCDPISGHTALYWYRQSLGQGPEFLIYFQGTGAADDSGLPNDRFFAVRPEGSVSTLKIQRTERGDSAVYLCASSSAGRTTGELFFGEGSRLTVL.